This T cell receptor beta chain was profiled in a study of spatial heterogeneity in lung cancer. Study-wide background: An average of more than ten raw reads was observed per unique TCR and UMI combination.

This clonotype came up many times. Trimming took off 3 bases at V and 0 bases at J, with 11 bases between the two ends. The V gene's germline CDR1 is SGDLS and CDR2 YYNGEE. This CDR3 spans 15 amino acids. TCRdb reanalysed the 5' RACE reads using MiXCR and keeps one entry per CDR3 protein. The table records around 48,000 distinct CDR3 sequences, roughly 5.2% of them present only once. Time point defined: sample taken at primary tumor resection. The donors comprised about 65 untreated early-stage non-small cell lung cancer patients. Sequencing covered unsorted whole RNA taken from tumor, nontumor lung or frozen PBMC.

The clonotype comes from a male donor with early-stage non-small cell lung cancer. Specimen: PBMCs, collected at surgery. The chain has TRBV9 and TRBJ2-3; D unclear. The CDR3 sequence is CASSAGSGSTDTQYF. CDR3 DNA: TGTGCCAGCAGCGCCGGGTCGGGTAGCACAGATACGCAGTATTTT.